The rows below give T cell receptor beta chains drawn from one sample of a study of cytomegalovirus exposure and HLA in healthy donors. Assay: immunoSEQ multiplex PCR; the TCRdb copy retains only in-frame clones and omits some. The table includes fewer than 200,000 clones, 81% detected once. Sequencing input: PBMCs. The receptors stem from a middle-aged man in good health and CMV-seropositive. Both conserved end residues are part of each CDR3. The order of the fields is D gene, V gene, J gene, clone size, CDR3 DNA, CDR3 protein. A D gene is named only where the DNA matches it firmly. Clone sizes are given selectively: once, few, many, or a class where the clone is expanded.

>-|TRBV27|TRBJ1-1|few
TGTGCCAGCACTCCTTACGGGGGTGGGGGATTGAACACTGAAGCTTTCTTT
CASTPYGGGGLNTEAFF
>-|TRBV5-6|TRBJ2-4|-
TGTGCCAGCAGCTCTGGGGGTCGCGGGGCTAAAAACATTCAGTACTTC
CASSSGGRGAKNIQYF
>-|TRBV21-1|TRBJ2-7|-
TGTGCCAGCAGCCCCCCGGGACTAGCGGGAGCTCCGGTGTACGAGCAGTACTTC
CASSPPGLAGAPVYEQYF
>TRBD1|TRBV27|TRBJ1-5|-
TGTGCCAGCAGTCGACAGGGGAGCAATCAGCCCCAGCATTTT
CASSRQGSNQPQHF
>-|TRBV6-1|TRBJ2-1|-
TGTGCCAGCAGTGAGCACGCAGGGTGGAATGAGCAGTTCTTC
CASSEHAGWNEQFF
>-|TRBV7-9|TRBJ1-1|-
TGTGCCAGCCTCCCAGACTCGAACACTGAAGCTTTCTTT
CASLPDSNTEAFF
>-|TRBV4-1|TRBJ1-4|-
TGCGCCAGCAGCCAAGACACGAGGACTAATGAAAAACTGTTTTTT
CASSQDTRTNEKLFF
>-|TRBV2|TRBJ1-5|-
TGTGCCAGCAGTGTATACCAGGCTAGCAATCAGCCCCAGCATTTT
CASSVYQASNQPQHF
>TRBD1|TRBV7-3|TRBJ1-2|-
TGTGCCAGCAGCTCGACCGGGACAGGGGATCGAGGCTACACCTTC
CASSSTGTGDRGYTF
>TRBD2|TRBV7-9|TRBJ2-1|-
TGTGCCAGCAGCTCGGGACTAGCGGGGGACAATGAGCAGTTCTTC
CASSSGLAGDNEQFF
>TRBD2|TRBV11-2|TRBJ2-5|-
TGTGCCAGCAGCTTGACTAGCGGTTTCCAAGAGACCCAGTACTTC
CASSLTSGFQETQYF
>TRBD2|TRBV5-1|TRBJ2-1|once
TGCGCCAGCAGGGGCGGGGGCTCCTACAATGAGCAGTTCTTC
CASRGGGSYNEQFF
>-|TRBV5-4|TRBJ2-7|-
TGTGCCAGCAGCCATCAGGGCTACGAGCAGTACTTC
CASSHQGYEQYF
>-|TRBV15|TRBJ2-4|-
TGTGCCACCAGCGGAGGGGGGCTAGCCAAAAACATTCAGTACTTC
CATSGGGLAKNIQYF
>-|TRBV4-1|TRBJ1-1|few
TGCGCCAGCAGCCGTGTTCAGGAACTCGAAGCTTTCTTT
CASSRVQELEAFF
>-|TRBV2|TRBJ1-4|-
TGTGCCAGCAGTGAAGCGCCGAGGGGAGGTGAAAAACTGTTTTTT
CASSEAPRGGEKLFF
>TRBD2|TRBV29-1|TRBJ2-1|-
TGCAGCGTTGGGTGGGGACTAGCGGGGATCGGCTCCTACAATGAGCAGTTCTTC
CSVGWGLAGIGSYNEQFF
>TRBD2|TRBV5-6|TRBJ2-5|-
TGTGCCAGCAGCCGCCAACTAGCGAATCAAGAGACCCAGTACTTC
CASSRQLANQETQYF
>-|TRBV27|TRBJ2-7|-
TGTGCCAGTAGGTGCGGTCCGTACTTC
CASRCGPYF
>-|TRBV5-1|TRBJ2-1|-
TGCGCCAGCAGCTGGGGACAAGCCAGCTCCTACAATGAGCAGTTCTTC
CASSWGQASSYNEQFF
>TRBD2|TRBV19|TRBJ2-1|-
TGTGCCAGTGACGCCGGGACTAGCGGTTACAATGAGCAGTTCTTC
CASDAGTSGYNEQFF
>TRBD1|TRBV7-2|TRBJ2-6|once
TGTGCCAGCAGCTTATTTGGACAGGGTAACTCTGGGGCCAACGTCCTGACTTTC
CASSLFGQGNSGANVLTF